The 20 T cell receptor beta chains presented below share a single source sample, sequenced in a study of OX40 agonist ivuxolimab in advanced cancers. The assay was immunoSEQ multiplex PCR, and TCRdb's table has in-frame clones only and misses some. The data contain 68,000 or so clones, more than 80% of them seen just once; the ten biggest clones take up about 8.2%. This specimen consisted of CD4+ or CD8+ T cells sorted from blood, obtained in a trial of the OX40 agonist ivuxolimab. These receptors all stem from an adult with an advanced solid tumor such as melanoma, head and neck, liver or kidney cancer.

The J gene is TRBJ2-5, the V gene TRBV30; 7 bases are a match to TRBD2. V dropped 3 bases and J dropped 4; count of bases not matched to a gene: 8. Per germline, CDR1 GTSNPN and CDR2 SVGIG (reference sequence). This CDR3 contains 14 residues. The CDR3, as DNA: TGTGCCTGGAGGGGAGCGGGGTTATCAGAGACCCAGTACTTC. Residues: CAWRGAGLSETQYF.

The chain combines TRBV19 with TRBJ1-6, with 7 bases identical to TRBD1. CDR3 length: 16 residues. V lost 5 bases and J lost 6; bases outside the gene matches: 10. The germline V gene has CDR1 LNHDA and CDR2 SQIVND (reference sequence). CDR3 sequence (DNA): TGTGCCAGTAGTGCCTCTCCGGGACAGTTTAATTCACCCCTCCACTTT. Translation: CASSASPGQFNSPLHF.

This chain joins TRBV6-5 and TRBJ2-2; no clear D. V was cut by 1 base and J by 7 bases, with 10 bases left in between. CDR3 length: 14 residues. Germline V lookup: CDR1 MNHEY, CDR2 SVGAGI. The CDR3 region has the DNA TGTGCCAGCAGTTACTTCACCGGCGGCGGGGAGCTGTTTTTT. It translates to CASSYFTGGGELFF.

The J gene is TRBJ1-3, the V gene TRBV11-2; no firm D call. This CDR3 spans 16 amino acids. Germline CDR1 and CDR2: SGHAT and FQNNGV. Between the trimmed V and J ends, which lost 0 bases and 0 bases, there was a span of 9 bases. The CDR3 reads CASSLDRESSGNTIYF. DNA for the CDR3: TGTGCCAGCAGCTTAGATCGTGAGAGCTCTGGAAACACCATATATTTT. The full variable domain, completed using reference TRBV11-2 and TRBJ1-3, is EAGVAQSPRYKIIEKRQSVAFWCNPISGHATLYWYQQILGQGPKLLIQFQNNGVVDDSQLPKDRFSAERLKGVDSTLKIQPAKLEDSAVYLCASSLDRESSGNTIYFGEGSWLTVV.

This clone was counted only a few times. The chain employs TRBV28 and TRBJ1-5; D not certain. The CDR3 consists of 12 residues. V was clipped by 5 bases and J by 6 bases, with 8 bases between them. The germline V gene encodes CDR1 MDHEN and CDR2 SYDVKM. CDR3 in amino acids: CASSLLLQPQHF. The CDR3 DNA sequence: TGTGCCAGCAGTCTGCTGCTTCAGCCCCAGCATTTT.

By share of the sample, this clone is medium-sized. This chain joins TRBV9 and TRBJ1-6; the match to TRBD1 covers 7 bases. Looked up from germline, CDR1 is SGDLS and CDR2 is YYNGEE. V lost 5 bases, J lost 7 bases, and 3 bases stayed unmatched. The CDR3 totals 13 residues. The CDR3 bases are TGTGCCAGCAGTCCGGGACAGAATTCACCCCTCCACTTT. Protein product: CASSPGQNSPLHF.

This clone was counted a single time. The J gene is TRBJ2-6, the V gene TRBV7-3, with TRBD1 matching 12 bases. Per the germline V gene, CDR1 is SGHTA and CDR2 is FQGTGA. After removal of 5 bases from V and 2 bases from J, the junction contained 7 bases not matched to a gene. The length of the CDR3 is 18 residues. The DNA for the CDR3 is TGTGCCAGCAGCCCGACGGGACAGGGGGCGGCTGGGGCCAACGTCCTGACTTTC. Its protein product is CASSPTGQGAAGANVLTF.

The CDR3 DNA follows: TGTGCCAGTAGTACCCACGAGACAGGGCGGGACACTGAAGCTTTCTTT. It yields the protein CASSTHETGRDTEAFF. The genes are TRBV19 and TRBJ1-1; TRBD1 matches at 7 bases. The CDR3 contains 16 residues. Trimming at V came to 4 bases and at J to 3 bases, leaving 11 bases not matched to a gene. CDR1 and CDR2 (germline): LNHDA, SQIVND (reference sequence).

The chain uses TRBV9 and TRBJ2-5; 8 bases are shared with TRBD1. This CDR3 has 14 amino acids. Germline V gene sequence: CDR1 SGDLS, CDR2 YYNGEE. V shed 0 bases and J 4 bases; nucleotides not matched to a gene: 2. The CDR3, as DNA: TGTGCCAGCAGCGTAGGCAGGGGGCCAGAGACCCAGTACTTC. It specifies CASSVGRGPETQYF.

V and J are TRBV4-3 and TRBJ1-6, with D maybe TRBD1 (5 bases). Germline lookup yields CDR1 LGHNA and CDR2 YSLEER. The CDR3 spans 15 residues. Deletions cut 5 bases from V and 10 bases from J, with 18 bases between. The CDR3 protein is CASSSQGGAESPLHF. DNA for the CDR3: TGCGCCAGCAGCTCCCAAGGCGGGGCAGAATCACCCCTCCACTTT.

The chain links TRBV7-8 to TRBJ2-1; 9 nucleotides match TRBD1. V shed 4 bases and J 6 bases; nucleotides not matched to a gene: 4. CDR1 is SGHVS and CDR2 is FQNEAQ in the germline V gene. The CDR3 covers 14 residues. CDR3 DNA sequence: TGTGCCAGCAGCTCCGGGACAGGGATCAATGAGCAGTTCTTC. Its protein product is CASSSGTGINEQFF. Variable domain in full (rest from reference TRBV7-8 and TRBJ2-1): GAGVSQSPRYKVAKRGQDVALRCDPISGHVSLFWYQQALGQGPEFLTYFQNEAQLDKSGLPSDRFFAERPEGSVSTLKIQRTQQEDSAVYLCASSSGTGINEQFFGPGTRLTVL.

This chain joins TRBV6-5 and TRBJ2-3, with D tentatively TRBD2 (7 bases). Germline V CDR1 and CDR2: MNHEY, SVGAGI. V was clipped by 11 bases and J by 3 bases, with 15 bases between them. The CDR3 extends over 13 amino acids. CDR3 sequence reads: CAARGQWTDTQYF. CDR3 sequence (DNA): TGTGCCGCGCGGGGGCAGTGGACAGATACGCAGTATTTT.

The chain carries TRBV2 and TRBJ2-7; 8 nucleotides line up with TRBD1. In germline, CDR1 is SNHLY, CDR2 FYNNEI. Germline trimming cut 7 bases from V and 3 bases from J; bases unmatched to any gene: 8. The CDR3 is made up of 14 amino acids. CDR3 coding DNA: TGTGCCAGCAAGAACGGACAGGGATTCTACGAGCAGTACTTC. This translates into CASKNGQGFYEQYF.

V and J are TRBV29-1 and TRBJ2-2, with a weak D call TRBD2 (5 bases). This CDR3 spans 13 amino acids. Germline V gene lookup returns CDR1 SQVTM and CDR2 ANQGSEA. V lost 7 bases and J lost 7, with 16 bases in between. The CDR3 sequence is CSGSRGLGGELFF. CDR3 sequence (DNA): TGCAGCGGCTCTCGAGGGTTGGGCGGGGAGCTGTTTTTT.

The chain joins TRBV7-6 to TRBJ2-1; tentatively, D is TRBD1 or TRBD2 (6 bases each). Trimming cost V 0 bases and J 4 bases, with 10 bases left between them. This CDR3 comprises 15 residues. Germline CDR1 reads SGHVS; CDR2 reads FNYEAQ. The CDR3 spells CASSLAGGQYNEQFF. CDR3 coding DNA: TGTGCCAGCAGCTTAGCGGGGGGCCAATACAATGAGCAGTTCTTC.

Comments on this clone: At one end, the junction sequence differs from germline, possibly due to a read error. V and J are TRBV5-1 and TRBJ2-7; 8 nucleotides align to TRBD1. Germline CDR1 and CDR2: SGHRS and YFSETQ. This CDR3 is 14 amino acids long. The CDR3 region is CASSPQGGSNEQYF. The CDR3 DNA sequence: TGCGCCAGCAGCCCACAGGGGGGCTCCAACGAGCAGTACTTC.

The CDR3 here is CASSERQGGSPLHF. The CDR3 nucleotides read TGTGCCAGCAGCGAACGACAGGGTGGGTCACCCCTCCACTTT. V gene TRBV9 combines with J gene TRBJ1-6, with 7 bases matching TRBD1. This CDR3 comprises 14 residues. With 3 bases clipped from V and 10 bases from J, the junction kept 7 bases outside the gene matches. Per the germline V gene, CDR1 is SGDLS and CDR2 is YYNGEE. Full variable domain (rest looked up from reference TRBV9 and TRBJ1-6): DSGVTQTPKHLITATGQRVTLRCSPRSGDLSVYWYQQSLDQGLQFLIQYYNGEERAKGNILERFSAQQFPDLHSELNLSSLELGDSALYFCASSERQGGSPLHFGNGTRLTVT.

The chain links TRBV6-5 to TRBJ1-1; perhaps TRBD1 as D (5 bases). The CDR3 spans 14 residues. Germline-derived CDR1 and CDR2 are MNHEY and SVGAGI. The germline V and J ends were trimmed by 0 bases and 3 bases, with 8 bases remaining between them. The CDR3 protein is CASSYSLRDTEAFF. The CDR3 DNA reads TGTGCCAGCAGTTACTCCCTCAGGGACACTGAAGCTTTCTTT.

V gene TRBV14 combines with J gene TRBJ1-1; D gene unclear. CDR3 length: 13 amino acids. V was cut by 3 bases and J by 1 base, with 6 bases left in between. Germline loops: CDR1 SGHDN, CDR2 FVKESK. CDR3: CASSHDWNTEAFF. The CDR3 DNA reads as TGTGCCAGCAGCCACGACTGGAACACTGAAGCTTTCTTT.

This chain uses TRBV11-3 with TRBJ2-3; no reliable D call. Trimming took off 4 bases at V and 3 bases at J, with 2 bases between the two ends. There are 11 residues in the CDR3. Germline CDR1 is SGHNT and CDR2 is YENEEA. CDR3 loop: CASSYTDTQYF. In nucleotides, the CDR3 is TGTGCCAGCAGCTATACAGATACGCAGTATTTT.